These 18 T cell receptor beta chains were all obtained from the same sample, sequenced in a study of blood T cell repertoires in COVID-19. Sequencing was performed with immunoSEQ multiplex PCR; in TCRdb, only in-frame clones are kept and a portion is missing. This table holds approximately 320,000 clones, under 90% found once. Material for sequencing was peripheral blood. These TCRs come from a woman aged 25 to 39 with COVID-19, enrolled during active disease.

This chain uses TRBV18 with TRBJ2-5, with TRBD2 as a possible D gene (6 bases). V was cut by 6 bases and J by 8 bases, with 19 bases left in between. Looked up from germline, CDR1 is KGHSH and CDR2 is LQKENI. This CDR3 region has 14 residues. The CDR3 reads CASSRRREGDTQYF. Written as DNA, the CDR3 is TGTGCCAGCTCCCGACGGAGGGAAGGTGACACCCAGTACTTC. The full variable domain, completed using reference TRBV18 and TRBJ2-5, is NAGVMQNPRHLVRRRGQEARLRCSPMKGHSHVYWYRQLPEEGLKFMVYLQKENIIDESGMPKERFSAEFPKEGPSILRIQQVVRGDSAAYFCASSRRREGDTQYFGPGTRLLVL.

V and J are TRBV2 and TRBJ1-3, with a weak D call TRBD1 (5 bases). The V and J ends lost 11 bases and 0 bases respectively, with 14 bases between them. The CDR3 has 14 amino acids. CDR1 and CDR2 from the germline V gene are SNHLY and FYNNEI. The CDR3 here is CALGGTLSGNTIYF. CDR3 bases: TGTGCCCTGGGGGGAACTCTCTCTGGAAACACCATATATTTT.

The V gene is TRBV5-8, the J gene TRBJ2-5, with TRBD2 identical over 8 bases. Germline V gene lookup returns CDR1 SGHTS and CDR2 YDEGEE. Germline trimming cut 2 bases from V and 3 bases from J; bases unmatched to any gene: 0. The CDR3 is 13 amino acids. The CDR3 is CASSLLAEETQYF. CDR3 nucleotide sequence: TGTGCCAGCAGCTTACTAGCGGAAGAGACCCAGTACTTC.

The chain carries TRBV19 and TRBJ1-4; D perhaps matches TRBD1 (5 bases). The CDR3 has 14 amino acids. Trimming cost V 2 bases and J 10 bases, with 14 bases left between them. The germline CDR1 and CDR2 sequences are LNHDA and SQIVND (reference sequence). In nucleotides, the CDR3 is TGTGCCAGTAGTATAACTAAAGCGGGGGGAAAACTGTTTTTT. Amino acid sequence: CASSITKAGGKLFF.

The V call is TRBV27, the J call TRBJ1-4; no clear D gene. This CDR3 has 14 residues. Trimming removed 3 bases at V and 8 bases at J, with 13 bases between. CDR1 and CDR2 from the germline V gene are MNHEY and SMNVEV (reference sequence). This CDR3 reads CASSLGGSGEKLFF. In DNA, the CDR3 is TGTGCCAGCAGTTTGGGCGGGTCTGGGGAAAAACTGTTTTTT. Combining the CDR3 with reference TRBV27 and TRBJ1-4 gives the whole variable domain EAQVTQNPRYLITVTGKKLTVTCSQNMNHEYMSWYRQDPGLGLRQIYYSMNVEVTDKGDVPEGYKVSRKEKRNFPLILESPSPNQTSLYFCASSLGGSGEKLFFGSGTQLSVL.

This clone was seen only once. This chain connects TRBV7-7 to TRBJ1-2; D is uncertain. Trimming left V 1 base short and J 2 bases short, with 14 bases between. The CDR3 extends over 16 amino acids. Per the germline V gene, CDR1 is SSHAT and CDR2 is FNYEAQ (reference sequence). The CDR3 loop reads CASSLVQVRSNYGYTF. CDR3 nucleotides: TGTGCCAGCAGCTTAGTGCAGGTCAGATCAAACTATGGCTACACCTTC.

The chain joins TRBV5-6 to TRBJ1-1; no clear D. The V gene's germline CDR1 is SGHDT and CDR2 YYEEEE. Trimming removed 0 bases at V and 11 bases at J, with 11 bases between. The CDR3 is 12 residues long. CDR3 protein: CASSLDGSEAFF. CDR3 sequence (DNA): TGTGCCAGCAGCTTGGACGGGAGTGAGGCTTTCTTT.

This clone was observed once. Here the CDR3 reads CASSQQGARSPLHF. CDR3 nucleotides: TGCGCCAGCAGCCAGCAGGGGGCGAGATCACCCCTCCACTTT. The chain carries TRBV5-1 and TRBJ1-6; 8 bases fit TRBD1. CDR3 size: 14 residues. V lost 4 bases and J lost 10; bases outside the gene matches: 7. CDR1 SGHRS and CDR2 YFSETQ come from the germline V gene. The full variable domain, rest sourced from reference TRBV5-1 and TRBJ1-6, is KAGVTQTPRYLIKTRGQQVTLSCSPISGHRSVSWYQQTPGQGLQFLFEYFSETQRNKGNFPGRFSGRQFSNSRSEMNVSTLELGDSALYLCASSQQGARSPLHFGNGTRLTVT.

The V and J genes are TRBV7-9 and TRBJ2-3, with TRBD2 matching 11 bases. Trimming at V came to 5 bases and at J to 2 bases, leaving 6 bases not matched to a gene. The germline gives CDR1 SEHNR, CDR2 FQNEAQ (reference sequence). The CDR3 loop spans 16 amino acids. The CDR3 DNA sequence: TGTGCCAGCAGCAAACCTAGCGGGGGGCCCACAGATACGCAGTATTTT. This encodes CASSKPSGGPTDTQYF.

The chain couples TRBV15 to TRBJ1-2, with 7 positions matching TRBD1. Trimming at V came to 2 bases and at J to 5 bases, leaving 20 bases not matched to a gene. The germline V gene has CDR1 LNHNV and CDR2 YYDKDF (reference sequence). This CDR3 spans 19 amino acids. Here the CDR3 reads CATSRTFEDRPLFRYGYTF. The CDR3 nucleotides are TGTGCCACCAGCAGAACTTTTGAGGACAGGCCCCTCTTTCGGTATGGCTACACCTTC.

The chain carries TRBV7-9 and TRBJ1-2; 8 nucleotides match TRBD1. V lost 6 bases to trimming and J lost 4 bases; unmatched junction nucleotides: 10. The germline CDR1 and CDR2 sequences are SEHNR and FQNEAQ (reference sequence). This CDR3 contains 15 residues. The CDR3 DNA reads TGTGCCAGCAGTTCCGACAGGGGCCTAATCTATGGCTACACCTTC. Its translation: CASSSDRGLIYGYTF.

This clone was observed a handful of times. The J gene is TRBJ2-7, the V gene TRBV4-2; D not certain. The CDR3 contains 13 residues. The V gene lost 6 bases and the J gene lost 6 bases, with 15 bases spanning the gap. Germline lookup yields CDR1 LGHNA and CDR2 YNFKEQ. CDR3 nucleotides: TGTGCCAGCAGTGACTTCTACGGCTCCGAGCAGTACTTC. Translating gives CASSDFYGSEQYF.

This chain uses TRBV2 with TRBJ2-6; D remains unclear. Trimming shortened V by 4 bases and J by 0 bases, and 13 bases separated the two germline ends. Germline-derived CDR1 and CDR2 are SNHLY and FYNNEI. The CDR3 length is 17 residues. DNA of the CDR3: TGTGCCAGCAGTGGAGGTCGACTGAACTCTGGGGCCAACGTCCTGACTTTC. Translating gives CASSGGRLNSGANVLTF. Full variable domain (rest looked up from reference TRBV2 and TRBJ2-6): EPEVTQTPSHQVTQMGQEVILRCVPISNHLYFYWYRQILGQKVEFLVSFYNNEISEKSEIFDDQFSVERPDGSNFTLKIRSTKLEDSAMYFCASSGGRLNSGANVLTFGAGSRLTVL.

The genes are TRBV4-1 and TRBJ2-7; 11 bases align to TRBD2. Germline V gene data show CDR1 as MGHRA and CDR2 as YSYEKL. Trimming cost V 3 bases and J 4 bases; bases outside gene matches: 5. The CDR3 is 15 residues long. The CDR3 bases are TGCGCCAGCAGCCACCAGACTAGCGGGGTTTACGAGCAGTACTTC. Its protein product is CASSHQTSGVYEQYF.

The V call is TRBV3-1 (or the pseudogene TRBV3-2), the J call TRBJ2-5, with 9 positions matching TRBD1. CDR1 and CDR2 from the germline V gene are LGHDT and YNNKEL (reference sequence). The CDR3 has 15 residues. Germline trimming cut 2 bases from V and 5 bases from J; bases unmatched to any gene: 6. CDR3 in DNA: TGTGCCAGCAGCCAACCCGGGACAGGGAGGGAGACCCAGTACTTC. This encodes CASSQPGTGRETQYF.

V is TRBV19 and J is TRBJ2-3, with 9 nucleotides matching TRBD1. The CDR3 is made up of 14 amino acids. Unmatched junction bases numbered 2, after V lost 5 bases and J lost 2 bases. Germline-derived CDR1 and CDR2 are LNHDA and SQIVND (reference sequence). The CDR3 DNA reads TGTGCCAGTAGTGGACAGGGGTTCACAGATACGCAGTATTTT. It is translated as CASSGQGFTDTQYF.

The table lists this clone with a few counts. This chain uses TRBV6-5 with TRBJ2-7, with a weak D call TRBD1 (5 bases). From germline, CDR1 is MNHEY and CDR2 SVGAGI. Trimming took off 3 bases at V and 4 bases at J, with 10 bases between the two ends. This CDR3 spans 13 amino acids. This chain's CDR3 is CASSYRQSYEQYF. CDR3 in DNA: TGTGCCAGCAGTTATCGACAGTCTTACGAGCAGTACTTC.

The chain employs TRBV27 and TRBJ1-3; D is ambiguous. Trimming took off 1 base at V and 7 bases at J, with 14 bases between the two ends. In germline, CDR1 is MNHEY, CDR2 SMNVEV (reference sequence). The CDR3 length is 15 residues. This CDR3 reads CASSLLPVAGNTIYF. CDR3 DNA sequence: TGTGCCAGCAGTTTATTGCCGGTAGCGGGGAACACCATATATTTT.